Listed below are T cell receptor beta chains from one sample, sequenced in a study of shared clonotypes between healthy human individuals. Clones were read by immunoSEQ multiplex PCR, and TCRdb kept only the in-frame ones, dropping some. The data show some 1,100,000 clones, approximately 80% seen once. Sequencing input: memory CD4+ T cells from PBMCs. These receptors were obtained from a man younger than 35 in good health. Some clones in this sample may be carry-over from other donors' samples. Each CDR3 is given with its conserved first and last residue. The order of the fields is CDR3 protein, CDR3 DNA, V gene, J gene, D gene, clone size. The D gene is left open where the match is weak. The listing skips clone size in some rows; elsewhere it reads once, few, many or a size class.

CASSFREARTDTQYF	TGCGCCAGCAGCTTCCGGGAGGCTCGGACAGATACGCAGTATTTT	TRBV5-1	TRBJ2-3	TRBD2	.
CASSFSTGDEQFF	TGCGCCAGCAGCTTTTCCACGGGGGATGAGCAGTTCTTC	TRBV5-1	TRBJ2-1	.	.
CASSGQGSYNEQFF	TGTGCCAGCTCTGGACAGGGATCCTACAATGAGCAGTTCTTC	TRBV6-6	TRBJ2-1	TRBD1	.
CSVVLIGANVLTF	TGCAGCGTTGTCCTTATTGGGGCCAACGTCCTGACTTTC	TRBV29-1	TRBJ2-6	.	.
CASSPGAVTSNYGYTF	TGTGCCAGCTCACCGGGGGCCGTCACCTCTAACTATGGCTACACCTTC	TRBV18	TRBJ1-2	.	once
CASSARAKVGYEQYF	TGTGCCAGCAGTGCCAGGGCCAAAGTGGGATACGAGCAGTACTTC	TRBV6-1	TRBJ2-7	.	.
CASSSAGETQETQYF	TGTGCCAGCAGTTCTGCGGGAGAAACCCAAGAGACCCAGTACTTC	TRBV28	TRBJ2-5	TRBD2	once
CSVGLSSGDTEAFF	TGCAGCGTTGGACTGTCCTCTGGGGACACTGAAGCTTTCTTT	TRBV29-1	TRBJ1-1	.	.
CASSFSTATDEQYF	TGTGCCAGCAGTTTCTCGACCGCCACGGACGAGCAGTACTTC	TRBV28	TRBJ2-7	.	.
CASSLEGTGGYGYTF	TGTGCCAGCAGCTTGGAAGGTACAGGGGGTTATGGCTACACCTTC	TRBV5-5	TRBJ1-2	TRBD1	.
CASSSHGTGSYEQYF	TGTGCCAGCAGTTCTCACGGGACAGGGAGCTACGAGCAGTACTTC	TRBV6-6	TRBJ2-7	TRBD1	once
CASSQGGTGETEAFF	TGTGCCAGCAGCCAAGGGGGGACAGGGGAGACTGAAGCTTTCTTT	TRBV4-2	TRBJ1-1	TRBD1	many
CASNYPSDQPQHF	TGTGCCAGCAATTACCCGAGCGATCAGCCCCAGCATTTT	TRBV28	TRBJ1-5	.	.
CASSLWVQETQYF	TGTGCCAGCAGCTTGTGGGTCCAAGAGACCCAGTACTTC	TRBV5-6	TRBJ2-5	.	.
CASRAQQGAWTEAFF	TGTGCCAGCAGAGCCCAACAGGGGGCTTGGACTGAAGCTTTCTTT	TRBV6-4	TRBJ1-1	TRBD1	.
CSGVSTNYGYTF	TGCAGCGGTGTCAGTACTAACTATGGCTACACCTTC	TRBV29-1	TRBJ1-2	.	many
CASSPPDRGWSYEQYF	TGTGCCAGCAGCCCCCCTGACAGGGGATGGTCCTACGAGCAGTACTTC	TRBV7-8	TRBJ2-7	TRBD1	.